The sequence of this T cell receptor (beta chain) was determined in a study of blood T cell repertoires in COVID-19. For the study at large: Material from acute and convalescent COVID-19 was sourced from the United States, Italy and Spain. In each case, the material was cDNA or gDNA derived from T cells, B-cell-depleted T cells, or PBMCs.

This clone was observed a few times. Germline V gene data show CDR1 as DFQATT and CDR2 as SNEGSKA (reference sequence). The CDR3 is 12 amino acids. The germline V and J ends were trimmed by 3 bases and 4 bases, with 9 bases remaining between them. In the authors' workflow: Amplification with reference gene primers provided the estimates of nucleated cell counts. Here immunoSEQ multiplex PCR was the method, and the copy in TCRdb shows in-frame clones only, minus some. D and trimming come from the DNA, and the V and J calls and clone size come from that table. The top ten hold roughly 10% of the sample, which has 7,500 to 9,000 clones, 80% to 85% seen once.

V and J are TRBV20-1 and TRBJ1-2; weak D call: TRBD1 (5 bases). Source material: peripheral blood. The sequence was obtained from a human donor in a cohort sampled during active COVID-19. The CDR3 is CSASQGSYGYTF. CDR3 coding DNA: TGCAGTGCTAGTCAGGGTAGCTATGGCTACACCTTC.